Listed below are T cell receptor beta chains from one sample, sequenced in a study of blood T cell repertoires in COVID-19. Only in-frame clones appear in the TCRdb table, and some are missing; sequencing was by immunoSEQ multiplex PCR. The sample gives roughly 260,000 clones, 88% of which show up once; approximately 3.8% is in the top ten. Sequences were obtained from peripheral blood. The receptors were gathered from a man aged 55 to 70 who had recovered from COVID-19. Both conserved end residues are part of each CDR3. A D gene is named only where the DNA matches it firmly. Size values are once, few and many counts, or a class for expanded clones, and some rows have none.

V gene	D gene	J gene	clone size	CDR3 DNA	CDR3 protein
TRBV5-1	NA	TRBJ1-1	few	TGCGCCAGCAGCTTGGACGGTATGAACACTGAAGCTTTCTTT	CASSLDGMNTEAFF
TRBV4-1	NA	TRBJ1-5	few	TGCGCCAGCAGCCAAGAGTTGGCACCTTATCAGCCCCAGCATTTT	CASSQELAPYQPQHF
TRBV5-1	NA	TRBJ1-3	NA	TGCGCCAGCAGCTTGGACCGCGGGGGAAACACCATATATTTT	CASSLDRGGNTIYF
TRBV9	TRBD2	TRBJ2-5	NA	TGTGCCAGCAGCGTAGTTGGCGGGGGGGCTAAGGAGACCCAGTACTTC	CASSVVGGGAKETQYF
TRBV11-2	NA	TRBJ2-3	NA	TGTGCCAGCAGCTTAGAGTTTGGGGGGGCGAGTCCTACGCAGTATTTT	CASSLEFGGASPTQYF
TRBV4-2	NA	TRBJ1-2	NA	TGTGCCAGCAGCCAAGACGCGGATATCTATGGCTACACCTTC	CASSQDADIYGYTF
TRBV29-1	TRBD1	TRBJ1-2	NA	TGCAGCGTTGAAGGACAGGGCGGGGGCTACACCTTC	CSVEGQGGGYTF
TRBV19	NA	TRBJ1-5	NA	TGTGCCAGTAGGACCGGAGGGAGAGGCAATCAGCCCCAGCATTTT	CASRTGGRGNQPQHF
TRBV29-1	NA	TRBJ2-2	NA	TGCAGCGTTGAAGACGTCCGGGAGCTGTTTTTT	CSVEDVRELFF
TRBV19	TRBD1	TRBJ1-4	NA	TGTGCTGCCCAGGGGGCCCCTAATGAAAAACTGTTTTTT	CAAQGAPNEKLFF
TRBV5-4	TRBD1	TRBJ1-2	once	TGTGCCAGCAGCTTGGGGGACAGGGAGAATGGCTACACCTTC	CASSLGDRENGYTF
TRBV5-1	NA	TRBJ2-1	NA	TGCGCCAGCAGCTTGGTACAGGGAGGGTTGGGCAATGAGCAGTTCTTC	CASSLVQGGLGNEQFF
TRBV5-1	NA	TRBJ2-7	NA	TGCGCCAGCAGCGTACTTCTGCAGTGGACAGAGTCTATCTCCTACGAGCAGTACTTC	CASSVLLQWTESISYEQYF
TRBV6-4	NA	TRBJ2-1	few	TGTGCCAGCAGTGACGGCGGGGAGAAATACAATGAGCAGTTCTTC	CASSDGGEKYNEQFF
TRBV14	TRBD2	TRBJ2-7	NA	TGTGCCAGCAGCCCTTTGACTAGCGGGGGGGCCATCGAGCAGTACTTC	CASSPLTSGGAIEQYF
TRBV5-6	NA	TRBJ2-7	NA	TGTGCCAGCAGCCTCACCCGGGGGAGCTCCTACGAGCAGTACTTC	CASSLTRGSSYEQYF
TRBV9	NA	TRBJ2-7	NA	TGTGCCAGCAGCGTAGCTACCGGGGCCTACGAGCAGTACTTC	CASSVATGAYEQYF
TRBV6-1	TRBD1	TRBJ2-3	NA	TGTGCCAGCAGTGCATTAGCTGCGGGACAGGGGGCTTCTAGCACAGATACGCAGTATTTT	CASSALAAGQGASSTDTQYF
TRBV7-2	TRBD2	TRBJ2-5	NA	TGTGCCAGCAGCTTAGGGAGGCTAGCGGGGGTCCAAGAGACCCAGTACTTC	CASSLGRLAGVQETQYF
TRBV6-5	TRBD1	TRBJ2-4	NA	TGTGCCAGCTTTTACAGGGGTGCCAACATTCAGTACTTC	CASFYRGANIQYF
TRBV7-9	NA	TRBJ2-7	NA	TGTGCCAGCAGCGTCGGGGGTGGCTACGAGCAGTACTTC	CASSVGGGYEQYF
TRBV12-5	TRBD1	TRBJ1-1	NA	TGTGCTAGTGGTTTGGTACAGGGGTCCCGTGAAGCTTTCTTT	CASGLVQGSREAFF
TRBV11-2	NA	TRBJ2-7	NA	TGTGCCAGCAGCTTAGGGCAGGGACTCTACGAGCAGTACTTC	CASSLGQGLYEQYF
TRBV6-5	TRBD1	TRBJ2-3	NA	TGTGCCAGCAGAGGACAGGGGGCGGATACGCAGTATTTT	CASRGQGADTQYF
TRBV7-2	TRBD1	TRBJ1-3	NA	TGTGCCAGCAGCTTACCCCCCCAGGGGGTGGGTGGAAACACCATATATTTT	CASSLPPQGVGGNTIYF
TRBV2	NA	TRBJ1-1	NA	TGTGCCAGCAGTGGTGGGGTCCAGGGTGTAGCTTTCTTT	CASSGGVQGVAFF
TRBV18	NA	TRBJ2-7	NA	TGTGCCAGCTCCCCATCTCAGGGGAGCTCCTACGAGCAGTACTTC	CASSPSQGSSYEQYF
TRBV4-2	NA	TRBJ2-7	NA	TGTGCCAGCAGCCAAGAGAGGGGGTTCTCCTACGAGCAGTACTTC	CASSQERGFSYEQYF
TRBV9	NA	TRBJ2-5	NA	TGTGCCAGCAGTCTCGGCGGGCAAGAGACCCAGTACTTC	CASSLGGQETQYF
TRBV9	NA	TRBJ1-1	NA	TGTGCCAGCAGCGTGGCCGGGACAAGCACTGAAGCTTTCTTT	CASSVAGTSTEAFF
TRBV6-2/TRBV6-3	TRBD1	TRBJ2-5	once	TGTGCCAGCAGTTACAACAGTCGACAGGGGGCGTGGGAGACCCAGTACTTC	CASSYNSRQGAWETQYF
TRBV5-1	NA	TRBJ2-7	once	TGCGCCAGCCAGCGGCAACAGGAGCAGTACTTC	CASQRQQEQYF
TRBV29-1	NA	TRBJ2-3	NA	TGCAGCGTTGGGGGCTTCACAGATACGCAGTATTTT	CSVGGFTDTQYF
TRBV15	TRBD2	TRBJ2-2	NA	TGTGCCACCAGCTTACCCCCACCTTTAGCGGGTACGAACACCGGGGAGCTGTTTTTT	CATSLPPPLAGTNTGELFF
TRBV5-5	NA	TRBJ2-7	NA	TGTGCCAGCAGCTTGGCGGGGGGCATTTACGAGCAGTACTTC	CASSLAGGIYEQYF
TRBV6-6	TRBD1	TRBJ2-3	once	TGTGCCAGCCTCAGGACAGGGGGGGATACGCAGTATTTT	CASLRTGGDTQYF
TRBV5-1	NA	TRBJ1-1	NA	TGCGCCAGCAGAGGGACAGAAGCTTTCTTT	CASRGTEAFF
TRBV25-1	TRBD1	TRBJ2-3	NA	TGTGCCAGCAGTGAATATGGGTCAGGGGGCGCAGATACGCAGTATTTT	CASSEYGSGGADTQYF
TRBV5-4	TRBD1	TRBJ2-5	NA	TGTGCCAGCAGCTTTGACAGGGGCCCGGAGACCCAGTACTTC	CASSFDRGPETQYF
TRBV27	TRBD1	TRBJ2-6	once	TGTGCCAGCAGTCCCACAGGGGCTGGGGCCAACGTCCTGACTTTC	CASSPTGAGANVLTF
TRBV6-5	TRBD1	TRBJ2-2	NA	TGTGCCAGCAGAGGACAGGGGGCGGTAACCGGGGAGCTGTTTTTT	CASRGQGAVTGELFF
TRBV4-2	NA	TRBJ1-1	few	TGTGCCAGCAGCGGGAGCACTGAAGCTTTCTTT	CASSGSTEAFF
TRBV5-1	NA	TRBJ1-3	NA	TGCGCCAGCAGCTCCGACAGTTACTCTGGAAACACCATATATTTT	CASSSDSYSGNTIYF
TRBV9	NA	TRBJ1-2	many	TGTGCCAGCAGCCAGGGACGGGGGACCTATGGCTACACCTTC	CASSQGRGTYGYTF
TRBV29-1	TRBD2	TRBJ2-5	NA	TGCAGCGTTCGAGCGGGGGGAGAGACCCAGTACTTC	CSVRAGGETQYF
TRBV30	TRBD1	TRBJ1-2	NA	TGTGCCCTACAGGGGGTCCACCCCTATGGCTACACCTTC	CALQGVHPYGYTF
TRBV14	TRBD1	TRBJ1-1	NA	TGTGCCAGCAGCCTCTTAGGACAGGGGGCTTTCTTT	CASSLLGQGAFF
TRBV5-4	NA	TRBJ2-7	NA	TGTGCCAGCAGCTTGGCTCGTGGGGGGGGGCCTCACGAGCAGTACTTC	CASSLARGGGPHEQYF
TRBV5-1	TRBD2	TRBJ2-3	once	TGCGCCAGCAGCTTGTGGGTTTTAAGCGGGGCGGCAGATACGCAGTATTTT	CASSLWVLSGAADTQYF
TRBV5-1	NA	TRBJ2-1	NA	TGCGCCAGCAGCTTTGGGCCCGGGACACAGTCCCGAGGGAATGAGCAGTTCTTC	CASSFGPGTQSRGNEQFF
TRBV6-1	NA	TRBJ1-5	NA	TGTGCCAGCTCCGACAGTAGCAATCAGCCCCAGCATTTT	CASSDSSNQPQHF
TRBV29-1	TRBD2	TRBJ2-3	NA	TGCAGCGTTTGCCGACTAGCAACCACAGATACGCAGTATTTT	CSVCRLATTDTQYF
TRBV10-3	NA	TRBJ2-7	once	TGTGCCATCAGTGGTTCCGGGTCCTACGAGCAGTACTTC	CAISGSGSYEQYF
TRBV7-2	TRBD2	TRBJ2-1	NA	TGTGCCAGCACCTCTAGCGGGGGGGCGTCCTACAATGAGCAGTTCTTC	CASTSSGGASYNEQFF
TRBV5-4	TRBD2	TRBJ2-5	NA	TGTGCCAGCAGTCGGGGGACTAGCGTTGTAGAGACCCAGTACTTC	CASSRGTSVVETQYF
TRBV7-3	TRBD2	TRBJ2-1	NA	TGTGCCAGCAGAAAACTAGCGGGGGACAATGAGCAGTTCTTC	CASRKLAGDNEQFF
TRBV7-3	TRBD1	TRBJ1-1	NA	TGTGCCAGCAGCTGGGGGAGAACAGGGGCGAACACTGAAGCTTTCTTT	CASSWGRTGANTEAFF
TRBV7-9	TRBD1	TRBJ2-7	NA	TGTGCCAGCAGACGGACAGGGGGTTACGAGCAGTACTTC	CASRRTGGYEQYF